These T cell receptor beta chains were read from a single sample in a study of regulatory T cells in long-lasting Graves disease. A single record per CDR3 protein comes from TCRdb applying MiXCR to the multiplex PCR reads. The sample consists of about 660,000 distinct CDR3 sequences, about 32% of them appearing once. This material consisted of peripheral blood mononuclear cells (PBMCs), taken when the disease was refractory, from a patient treated with antithyroid drugs. Receptor source: a female donor with Graves disease. CDR3s include the opening cysteine and the closing phenylalanine or tryptophan. D genes are given only for firm matches. A row's size may be missing; if present it is once, few, many or a size class.

V gene	clone size	D gene	J gene	CDR3 protein	CDR3 DNA
TRBV29-1	-	TRBD1	TRBJ1-2	CSVGQGYGYTF	TGCAGCGTTGGACAGGGGTATGGCTACACCTTC
TRBV2	many	-	TRBJ1-1	CASSDHGGTEAFF	TGTGCCAGCAGTGACCACGGGGGCACTGAAGCTTTCTTT
TRBV6-1	-	-	TRBJ1-3	CASKGEGPGNTIYF	TGTGCCAGCAAAGGAGAAGGGCCTGGAAACACCATATATTTT
TRBV12-3/TRBV12-4	few	-	TRBJ2-1	CASSLKADNEQFF	TGTGCCAGCAGTTTGAAGGCAGACAATGAGCAGTTCTTC
TRBV27	-	TRBD1	TRBJ1-2	CASSLAPGQGHWGYTF	TGTGCCAGCAGTTTAGCGCCGGGACAGGGTCATTGGGGCTACACCTTC
TRBV2	-	TRBD2	TRBJ2-5	CASSEIAGDAETQYF	TGTGCCAGCAGTGAAATTGCGGGAGATGCGGAGACCCAGTACTTC
TRBV20-1	few	-	TRBJ2-7	CSASFGARGPVEQYF	TGCAGTGCTAGCTTCGGCGCCAGGGGACCGGTCGAGCAGTACTTC
TRBV6-1	-	-	TRBJ2-1	CASSERDSYNEQFF	TGTGCCAGCAGTGAACGGGACTCTTACAATGAGCAGTTCTTC
TRBV12-3/TRBV12-4	few	-	TRBJ2-4	CASSLDPRFQYF	TGTGCCAGCAGTTTAGATCCCCGATTTCAGTACTTC
TRBV7-2	once	TRBD1	TRBJ1-2	CASRLTGGFGYTF	TGTGCCAGTCGCCTCACAGGGGGTTTTGGCTACACCTTC
TRBV20-1	-	-	TRBJ1-5	CSATTGMYSNQPQHF	TGCAGTGCTACTACAGGGATGTATAGCAATCAGCCCCAGCATTTT
TRBV5-1	-	TRBD1	TRBJ1-2	CASSLWTGGFYGYTF	TGCGCCAGCAGCCTATGGACAGGGGGCTTCTATGGCTACACCTTC
TRBV6-5	many	TRBD2	TRBJ2-7	CASSYSGTRSYEQYF	TGTGCCAGCAGTTACTCTGGGACTAGGTCCTACGAGCAGTACTTC
TRBV2	-	TRBD2	TRBJ2-7	CASSEEAGVPYEQYF	TGTGCCAGCAGTGAAGAAGCGGGAGTACCCTACGAGCAGTACTTC
TRBV6-1	many	TRBD2	TRBJ2-5	CASSGGGTQETQYF	TGTGCCAGCAGTGGCGGGGGGACACAAGAGACCCAGTACTTC
TRBV20-1	-	TRBD1	TRBJ1-1	CSARRTRTGGPRTEAFF	TGCAGTGCTAGACGTACGAGGACAGGGGGCCCAAGGACTGAAGCTTTCTTT
TRBV10-3	-	TRBD1	TRBJ2-2	CATQTGAVTGELFF	TGTGCCACCCAAACAGGGGCGGTCACCGGGGAGCTGTTTTTT
TRBV6-1	-	-	TRBJ1-1	CAASFSGGDTEAFF	TGTGCCGCCTCCTTCTCGGGGGGCGACACTGAAGCTTTCTTT
TRBV12-3/TRBV12-4	many	-	TRBJ2-1	CASSLPPGIYNEQFF	TGTGCCAGCAGTTTACCCCCGGGCATATACAATGAGCAGTTCTTC
TRBV20-1	-	TRBD1	TRBJ2-2	CSARDPRQGNTGELFF	TGCAGTGCTAGAGATCCGCGACAGGGAAACACCGGGGAGCTGTTTTTT
TRBV5-1	-	TRBD1	TRBJ1-6	CASSGRGNSPLHF	TGCGCCAGCAGCGGCAGGGGGAATTCACCCCTCCACTTT
TRBV28	-	-	TRBJ2-7	CASTPPTPAPHEQYF	TGTGCCAGCACCCCACCGACCCCCGCACCCCACGAGCAGTACTTC
TRBV19	-	-	TRBJ1-1	CASSISRGSTEAFF	TGTGCCAGTAGTATTTCTCGGGGGAGCACTGAAGCTTTCTTT
TRBV12-3/TRBV12-4	many	TRBD1	TRBJ1-1	CASSTGQGGTEAFF	TGTGCCAGCAGCACCGGACAGGGTGGGACTGAAGCTTTCTTT
TRBV12-3/TRBV12-4	few	-	TRBJ1-6	CASTHGRRGLTPLHF	TGTGCCAGCACCCACGGACGAAGAGGGCTTACACCCCTCCACTTT
TRBV20-1	few	TRBD1	TRBJ2-5	CSARGDGGQGQETQYF	TGCAGTGCTAGAGGGGACGGGGGACAGGGTCAAGAGACCCAGTACTTC
TRBV20-1	few	-	TRBJ2-7	CSARGGGKGSSYEQYF	TGCAGTGCTAGAGGAGGAGGGAAAGGGAGCTCCTACGAGCAGTACTTC
TRBV10-3	few	-	TRBJ2-5	CAISEGRGSETQYF	TGTGCCATCAGTGAGGGGCGGGGATCGGAGACCCAGTACTTC
TRBV20-1	few	TRBD2	TRBJ2-7	CSARGGADYEQYF	TGCAGTGCCCGCGGGGGGGCCGATTACGAGCAGTACTTC